The clone carrying this T cell receptor beta chain appeared a few times. This entry belongs to a study of T-cell reconstitution after alpha-beta-depleted transplantation in children. V trimming: 7 bases; J trimming: 8 bases; junction bases outside the gene matches: 11. This CDR3 region has 15 residues. During its preparation, the TCRbeta library received unique molecular identifiers. TCRdb called the PCR reads again in MiXCR, with one record for every CDR3 protein. Here the sample spans about 360,000 distinct CDR3 sequences, about 14% being singletons. The sequences come from PBMCs, collected from the stem cell graft. This TCR derives from a human donor who donated a stem cell graft to a child with Fanconi anemia. The chain employs TRBV12-3 or TRBV12-4 and TRBJ1-3; the match to TRBD1 covers 10 bases. CDR3 amino acids: CASTIPGTGAHTIYF. The CDR3 coding sequence is TGTGCCAGCACTATACCCGGGACAGGGGCACACACCATATATTTT.